The 8 T cell receptor beta chains reported below all come from one sample, sequenced in a study of blood T cell repertoires in COVID-19. Produced via immunoSEQ multiplex PCR; TCRdb's table is partial and in-frame only. The data hold 140,000 to 150,000 clones, with over 80% observed a single time. Material: peripheral blood. The origin of the receptors is a man aged 60 to 69 with active or convalescent COVID-19.

The chain couples TRBV10-3 to TRBJ2-7, with 11 bases identical to TRBD1. Unmatched junction bases numbered 10, after V lost 6 bases and J lost 6 bases. From germline, CDR1 is ENHRY and CDR2 SYGVKD. The CDR3 sequence is 15 residues long. This CDR3 is CAISPRPDRGREQYF. CDR3 bases: TGTGCCATCAGCCCTCGCCCGGACAGGGGGCGCGAGCAGTACTTC.

This clone was observed a handful of times. The chain recombines TRBV6-2 or TRBV6-3 with TRBJ2-2, with a possible D match to TRBD1 (5 bases). The CDR3 length is 15 residues. In germline, CDR1 is MNHEY, CDR2 SVGEGT. The ends were cut back, 4 bases at V and 1 base at J, with 10 bases in the middle. The CDR3 loop is CASSLLDKNTGELFF. In DNA form, the CDR3 reads TGTGCCAGCAGTTTATTGGACAAGAACACCGGGGAGCTGTTTTTT.

This clone was counted once. CDR3 region: CASSLAGVVTETQYF. As DNA, the CDR3 is TGTGCCAGCAGCTTGGCCGGGGTGGTGACGGAGACCCAGTACTTC. This chain connects TRBV5-4 to TRBJ2-5, with a possible D match to TRBD2 (5 bases). The germline gives CDR1 SGHNT, CDR2 YYREEE (reference sequence). Trimming shortened V by 0 bases and J by 5 bases, and 14 bases separated the two germline ends. This CDR3 contains 15 residues.

CDR3 protein: CAITGTGGFGELFF. The CDR3 DNA follows: TGTGCCATTACAGGGACAGGGGGCTTCGGGGAGCTGTTTTTT. The chain couples TRBV21-1 to TRBJ2-2; the table assigns TRBD1, which was not confirmed against the DNA. TRBV21-1 is a listed pseudogene. This CDR3 has 14 amino acids.

In DNA, the CDR3 is TGTGCCAGCAGCCTTTTAGCGTCGCGGGACGAGCAGTACTTC. Its protein product is CASSLLASRDEQYF. V is TRBV3-1 (or the pseudogene TRBV3-2) and J is TRBJ2-7, with TRBD2 as a possible D gene (5 bases). Germline CDR1 LGHDT, CDR2 YNNKEL (reference sequence). This CDR3 is 14 amino acids long. V was trimmed by 4 bases and J by 5 bases, leaving 15 bases between them.

V usage is TRBV2 and J usage is TRBJ2-7, with 10 bases lining up with TRBD1. The CDR3 consists of 19 residues. V lost 6 bases, J lost 2 bases, and 19 bases stayed unmatched. CDR1 SNHLY and CDR2 FYNNEI come from the germline V gene. CDR3: CASRTKTARSGQGPYEQYF. DNA for the CDR3: TGTGCCAGCAGGACGAAAACAGCCCGATCGGGACAGGGGCCCTACGAGCAGTACTTC. The entire variable domain, with the rest obtained from reference TRBV2 and TRBJ2-7, is as follows: EPEVTQTPSHQVTQMGQEVILRCVPISNHLYFYWYRQILGQKVEFLVSFYNNEISEKSEIFDDQFSVERPDGSNFTLKIRSTKLEDSAMYFCASRTKTARSGQGPYEQYFGPGTRLTVT.

On this clone: One end of the junction does not line up with germline, which may come from a read error. This chain links TRBV7-7 with TRBJ2-5; 10 positions agree with TRBD1. Germline V gene lookup returns CDR1 SSHAT and CDR2 FNYEAQ (reference sequence). The CDR3 consists of 17 residues. This CDR3 reads CASSLGTGVNYQETQYF. DNA of the CDR3: TGTGCTAGCAGCTTAGGGACAGGGGTCAATTACCAAGAGACCCAGTACTTC.

The chain joins TRBV6-5 to TRBJ2-2, with 8 bases lining up with TRBD2. Germline V lookup: CDR1 MNHEY, CDR2 SVGAGI. The V gene end was trimmed by 11 bases and the J gene end by 5 bases; junction bases not matched to a gene: 13. This CDR3 has 15 amino acids. DNA for the CDR3: TGTGCCTCCATACGAGCGGGAGTGGGGACCGGGGAGCTGTTTTTT. This encodes CASIRAGVGTGELFF.